The clone carrying this T cell receptor (beta chain) was detected only once. This may stem from a read error, because a much larger clone lies one nucleotide away. These data belong to a study of regulatory T cells in long-lasting Graves disease. The overall study: Graves' cases, newly diagnosed, had used antithyroid drugs under 3 months.

Time point specified: newly diagnosed GD, antithyroid drugs for less than 3 months. Construction of the TCR library relied on RNA isolated from PBMCs. CDR3 size: 13 residues. According to the study, TCR beta libraries were built with iRepertoire HTBI primers and CDR3-region Arm-PCR. TCRdb reprocessed the multiplex PCR reads via MiXCR and lists one record per CDR3 protein. The sample yields about 360,000 distinct CDR3 sequences, under 20% seen once. The same data also contributed to another study, on T cells in Graves' hyperthyroidism and ophthalmopathy. According to that study: Using the HTBI primer set, a first-round RT-PCR was run on the TCR CDR3. Ophthalmopathy, as predicted by the model, came a median 6.5 months after the prediction.

Here the sequenced sample was peripheral blood mononuclear cells (PBMCs), taken at new diagnosis, from a patient treated with antithyroid drugs. The chain combines TRBV12-3 or TRBV12-4 with TRBJ1-2, with a weak D call TRBD1 (5 bases). The origin of this receptor is a woman aged 18-29 years with Graves disease. The chain's CDR3 is CATAGGINYGYAF. The CDR3 DNA is TGTGCCACCGCTGGGGGTATTAACTATGGCTACGCCTTC.